The 26 T cell receptor beta chains given below trace back to one sample, sequenced in a study of blood T cell repertoires in COVID-19. This table comes from immunoSEQ multiplex PCR, and its TCRdb copy is limited to in-frame clones, with some not included. This sample has 100,000 or so clones; roughly 87% occur once, and the top ten carry around 7.2%. Material: peripheral blood. The receptors come from a young man in a cohort sampled during active COVID-19.

The rearrangement links TRBV28 to TRBJ2-7, with 10 bases fitting TRBD1. Germline CDR1 reads MDHEN; CDR2 reads SYDVKM. This CDR3 spans 14 amino acids. With V trimmed by 4 bases and J by 4 bases, 4 bases remained unmatched. The CDR3 region is CASSSGQGGYEQYF. The CDR3 DNA is TGTGCCAGCAGTTCCGGACAGGGGGGTTACGAGCAGTACTTC. Full variable domain (missing parts from reference TRBV28 and TRBJ2-7): DVKVTQSSRYLVKRTGEKVFLECVQDMDHENMFWYRQDPGLGLRLIYFSYDVKMKEKGDIPEGYSVSREKKERFSLILESASTNQTSMYLCASSSGQGGYEQYFGPGTRLTVT.

V usage is TRBV6-5 and J usage is TRBJ1-2, with 7 positions matching TRBD1. The CDR3 length is 12 residues. The J segment lost 1 base and the V segment lost 8 bases, leaving 1 base of the junction unmatched. CDR1 MNHEY and CDR2 SVGAGI come from the germline V gene. The CDR3 here is CASWDSNYGYTF. The CDR3 DNA follows: TGTGCCAGCTGGGACAGTAACTATGGCTACACCTTC.

The chain links TRBV6-2 or TRBV6-3 to TRBJ2-3, with a possible D match to TRBD1 (6 bases). V lost 4 bases and J 2 bases, leaving 13 bases between the germline ends. The CDR3 extends over 15 amino acids. CDR1 and CDR2 from the germline V gene are MNHEY and SVGEGT. The CDR3 DNA is TGTGCCAGCAGTTCGTACAGGACAGACACAGATACGCAGTATTTT. Amino acids: CASSSYRTDTDTQYF.

The sample holds one count of this clone. The genes are TRBV5-1 and TRBJ2-3; D is perhaps TRBD1 (6 bases). V was pared by 2 bases and J by 6 bases, with 16 bases between. CDR1 SGHRS and CDR2 YFSETQ come from the germline V gene. The CDR3 contains 15 residues. For the CDR3, the DNA is TGCGCCAGCAGCTTCCGGGACACCTGGAAGGATACGCAGTATTTT. Translating it yields CASSFRDTWKDTQYF.

The genes are TRBV28 and TRBJ1-1; weak D call: TRBD1 (5 bases). This CDR3 comprises 12 residues. Germline V gene sequence: CDR1 MDHEN, CDR2 SYDVKM. V gave up 7 bases and J gave up 1 base, with 7 bases separating them. The CDR3, as DNA: TGTGCCAGCAACCAGGGGAACACTGAAGCTTTCTTT. Amino acids: CASNQGNTEAFF.

The chain recombines TRBV28 with TRBJ1-2; D gene uncertain. This CDR3 is built from 12 residues. CDR1 and CDR2 from the germline V gene are MDHEN and SYDVKM. The germline V and J ends were trimmed by 4 bases and 2 bases, with 5 bases remaining between them. The CDR3 sequence: CASSSLNYGYTF. The CDR3 nucleotides are TGTGCCAGCAGTTCCTTGAACTATGGCTACACCTTC.

This clone was observed once. The chain carries TRBV7-9 and TRBJ2-7, with D maybe TRBD2 (5 bases). The CDR3 extends over 13 amino acids. The germline gives CDR1 SEHNR, CDR2 FQNEAQ (reference sequence). Trimming removed 6 bases at V and 1 base at J, with 10 bases between. The CDR3 sequence: CASRSRESYEQYF. The DNA of the CDR3 is TGTGCCAGCAGGTCAAGGGAGTCCTACGAGCAGTACTTC.

V and J are TRBV7-9 and TRBJ2-5; D is unclear. V gave up 0 bases and J gave up 3 bases, with 5 bases separating them. This CDR3 has 13 residues. Germline values: CDR1 SEHNR, CDR2 FQNEAQ (reference sequence). The CDR3 region has the DNA TGTGCCAGCAGCTTAGCCCCAGAAGAGACCCAGTACTTC. Its protein is CASSLAPEETQYF.

The J gene is TRBJ1-6, the V gene TRBV9; D may be TRBD1 (6 bases). CDR3 length: 16 residues. The germline gives CDR1 SGDLS, CDR2 YYNGEE. V lost 4 bases, J lost 7 bases, and 18 bases lay in between. The CDR3 nucleotides read TGTGCCAGCAGCCACCAAGAGCTGGGGGCAAATTCACCCCTCCACTTT. Translation: CASSHQELGANSPLHF.

V is TRBV7-2 and J is TRBJ2-5; a possible D gene is TRBD1 (7 bases). From germline, CDR1 is SGHTA and CDR2 FQGNSA. V was trimmed by 5 bases and J by 4 bases, leaving 23 bases between them. CDR3 length: 17 residues. The CDR3 spells CASSPDWAARGVETQYF. Written as DNA, the CDR3 is TGTGCCAGCAGCCCCGACTGGGCAGCCAGGGGGGTAGAGACCCAGTACTTC.

This chain links TRBV28 with TRBJ2-2, with D perhaps TRBD1 (5 bases). V gave up 5 bases and J gave up 6 bases, with 13 bases separating them. The CDR3 is made up of 14 amino acids. The germline V gene encodes CDR1 MDHEN and CDR2 SYDVKM. The chain's CDR3 is CASSPDTFPGELFF. The CDR3 nucleotides are TGTGCCAGCAGTCCGGACACCTTCCCCGGGGAGCTGTTTTTT.

The chain carries TRBV3-1 (or the pseudogene TRBV3-2) and TRBJ2-3; D perhaps matches TRBD2 (6 bases). In germline, CDR1 is LGHDT, CDR2 YNNKEL (reference sequence). With 3 bases removed from V and 1 base from J, the gap between germline ends came to 11 bases. This CDR3 comprises 15 residues. CDR3 nucleotides: TGTGCCAGCAGCCAGGTGCCGGGGGGCACAGATACGCAGTATTTT. Its protein is CASSQVPGGTDTQYF.

The rearrangement uses TRBV4-2 and TRBJ1-2, with D possibly matching TRBD1 (6 bases). The CDR3 extends over 16 amino acids. The V gene's germline CDR1 is LGHNA and CDR2 YNFKEQ. V was pared by 0 bases and J by 4 bases, with 15 bases between. The DNA for the CDR3 is TGTGCCAGCAGCCAAGATCTGAAAGCCAGGGGCTATGGCTACACCTTC. Translating it yields CASSQDLKARGYGYTF.

The genes are TRBV5-1 and TRBJ2-3; 7 bases fit TRBD2. J was trimmed by 2 bases and V by 5 bases; bases with no gene match: 8. The CDR3 is made up of 15 amino acids. Germline V gene data show CDR1 as SGHRS and CDR2 as YFSETQ. The CDR3 region is CASRTSSGYTDTQYF. CDR3 DNA sequence: TGCGCCAGCAGAACATCTAGCGGATACACAGATACGCAGTATTTT.

This clone has a single count. This chain's CDR3 is CASSLGVGQGTYEQYF. The CDR3 DNA is TGTGCCAGCAGTCTTGGGGTGGGACAGGGAACCTACGAGCAGTACTTC. V and J are TRBV5-5 and TRBJ2-7; 9 nucleotides agree with TRBD1. The V gene end was trimmed by 5 bases and the J gene end by 2 bases; junction bases not matched to a gene: 11. The CDR3 has 16 amino acids. CDR1 SGHKS and CDR2 YYEKEE come from the germline V gene (reference sequence).

This chain joins TRBV28 and TRBJ1-2; 8 nucleotides line up with TRBD1. This CDR3 has 12 amino acids. CDR1 MDHEN and CDR2 SYDVKM come from the germline V gene. V trimming: 10 bases; J trimming: 7 bases; junction bases outside the gene matches: 8. The CDR3 nucleotides read TGTGCCACAGGGGGCTTGAGGGGTGGCTACACCTTC. Translation gives CATGGLRGGYTF.

V gene TRBV18 combines with J gene TRBJ1-3; 9 nucleotides agree with TRBD1. CDR3 size: 15 residues. Germline lookup yields CDR1 KGHSH and CDR2 LQKENI. V lost 8 bases and J lost 4; bases outside the gene matches: 9. Here the CDR3 reads CASTSRQGVGNTIYF. DNA for the CDR3: TGTGCCAGCACTTCCCGACAGGGGGTCGGAAACACCATATATTTT. The full variable domain, completed using reference TRBV18 and TRBJ1-3, is NAGVMQNPRHLVRRRGQEARLRCSPMKGHSHVYWYRQLPEEGLKFMVYLQKENIIDESGMPKERFSAEFPKEGPSILRIQQVVRGDSAAYFCASTSRQGVGNTIYFGEGSWLTVV.

V is TRBV19 and J is TRBJ2-5; 8 nucleotides line up with TRBD2. This CDR3 is 13 amino acids long. V shed 8 bases and J 4 bases; nucleotides not matched to a gene: 6. CDR1 and CDR2 from the germline V gene are LNHDA and SQIVND (reference sequence). In DNA form, the CDR3 reads TGTGCCAGTCGACGGGGGGGCGGAGAGACCCAGTACTTC. Amino acid sequence: CASRRGGGETQYF.

This clone showed up just once. The chain couples TRBV7-2 to TRBJ1-4; D unclear. Germline CDR1 reads SGHTA; CDR2 reads FQGNSA. The V gene lost 1 base and the J gene lost 8 bases, with 8 bases spanning the gap. This CDR3 is built from 13 residues. The CDR3 DNA sequence: TGTGCCAGCAGCTTAGTGTCAGGAGAAAAACTGTTTTTT. Its protein product is CASSLVSGEKLFF. Combining the CDR3 with reference TRBV7-2 and TRBJ1-4 gives the whole variable domain GAGVSQSPSNKVTEKGKDVELRCDPISGHTALYWYRQSLGQGLEFLIYFQGNSAPDKSGLPSDRFSAERTGGSVSTLTIQRTQQEDSAVYLCASSLVSGEKLFFGSGTQLSVL.

The CDR3 reads CASAEVRQGRGPRGGYTF. The CDR3 DNA follows: TGTGCCAGCGCCGAGGTGCGACAGGGAAGAGGTCCGCGGGGTGGCTACACCTTC. The rearrangement links TRBV27 to TRBJ1-2, with TRBD1 matching over 7 bases. Germline loops: CDR1 MNHEY, CDR2 SMNVEV (reference sequence). The CDR3 contains 18 residues. V shed 8 bases, J shed 7 bases, and the junction held 25 bases outside the gene matches.

This chain connects TRBV19 to TRBJ1-5; 7 positions match TRBD1. The CDR3 spans 15 residues. In germline, CDR1 is LNHDA, CDR2 SQIVND (reference sequence). V was clipped by 4 bases and J by 1 base; unmatched bases: 4. Here the CDR3 DNA reads TGTGCCAGTAGTAACCCGACAGGGAGCAATCAGCCCCAGCATTTT. This encodes CASSNPTGSNQPQHF. The whole variable domain, remainder taken from reference TRBV19 and TRBJ1-5, is DGGITQSPKYLFRKEGQNVTLSCEQNLNHDAMYWYRQDPGQGLRLIYYSQIVNDFQKGDIAEGYSVSREKKESFPLTVTSAQKNPTAFYLCASSNPTGSNQPQHFGDGTRLSIL.

This chain uses TRBV30 with TRBJ2-7; the D call may be TRBD1 or TRBD2 (6 bases each). With 5 bases removed from V and 3 bases from J, the gap between germline ends came to 8 bases. This CDR3 has 11 residues. Germline CDR1 GTSNPN, CDR2 SVGIG (reference sequence). CDR3 region: CAWGGHYEQYF. In DNA, the CDR3 is TGTGCCTGGGGGGGGCACTACGAGCAGTACTTC.

This clone was counted between two and nine times. This chain joins TRBV2 and TRBJ2-7; the match to TRBD1 covers 9 bases. Germline V lookup: CDR1 SNHLY, CDR2 FYNNEI. The CDR3 is 13 residues long. J was trimmed by 5 bases and V by 5 bases; bases with no gene match: 4. Here the CDR3 reads CASSLRDRDEQYF. CDR3 in DNA: TGTGCCAGCAGTCTCCGGGACAGGGACGAGCAGTACTTC.

The chain has TRBV6-5 and TRBJ2-3, with 8 bases that match TRBD2. The CDR3 runs to 12 residues. Losses at the gene ends were 5 bases for V and 9 bases for J; bases not matched to a gene: 4. CDR1 is MNHEY and CDR2 is SVGAGI in the germline V gene. In nucleotides, the CDR3 is TGTGCCAGCAGTCGACAGCGGGGGACGCAGTATTTT. Encoded protein: CASSRQRGTQYF.

This sequence joins TRBV20-1 and TRBJ2-1; 7 bases map to TRBD1. The J segment lost 2 bases and the V segment lost 3 bases, leaving 22 bases of the junction unmatched. Germline V gene lookup returns CDR1 DFQATT and CDR2 SNEGSKA (reference sequence). The CDR3 spans 20 residues. The CDR3 sequence is CSASQFDPKQGRYTYNEQFF. The CDR3 DNA follows: TGCAGTGCTAGTCAATTTGACCCTAAACAGGGGCGATATACCTACAATGAGCAGTTCTTC.

The chain uses TRBV6-2 or TRBV6-3 and TRBJ2-4; 8 bases match TRBD2. The V and J ends lost 0 bases and 0 bases, in that order; junction bases with no gene match: 4. The CDR3 runs to 17 residues. CDR1 is MNHEY, CDR2 SVGEGT, per germline. CDR3 sequence (DNA): TGTGCCAGCAGTTACTCAGGCGGGGGGATAGCCAAAAACATTCAGTACTTC. This codes for CASSYSGGGIAKNIQYF.